This T cell receptor (beta chain) comes out of a study of blood T cells in healthy people across ages. CDR1 and CDR2 (germline): SQVTM, ANQGSEA. The V end was cut by 3 bases, the J end by 7 bases, with 13 bases between. This CDR3 spans 13 amino acids. General study results and limits: Naive CD4+ cells and diversity were both higher in long-lived donors than in aged donors. Significant beta diversity loss was already apparent by age approximately 40, declining roughly linearly.

Next came a second PCR, run for about 6 to 11 cycles, which used a sample-barcoded 5' primer along with a J-beta primer mix. The yield of each sample was at least 2.5 million CDR3-containing paired-end reads. One entry per CDR3 protein results from TCRdb running MiXCR on the 5' RACE reads. Among roughly 860,000 distinct CDR3 sequences listed, roughly 60% were seen once. This clonotype was observed a few times. Its antigen remains unidentified. Sequenced sample: blood. The clonotype was recovered from a man aged 25 to 40 in good health. The chain combines TRBV29-1 with TRBJ2-1, with D unclear. The CDR3 DNA reads TGCAGCGTTGAGGTCTCCGCCGAAAATGAGCAGTTCTTC. Amino acids: CSVEVSAENEQFF.